The clone carrying this T cell receptor (beta chain) was detected only a few times. No antigen is known for it. This sample was included in a study of identical twins. The study's findings and limits: The more abundant beta clonotypes in cord blood had fewer insertions, and memory repertoires did not show this. Among beta out-of-frame sequences, excess sharing between twins appeared weaker.

In every case, the donor was a healthy Caucasian. This CDR3 spans 14 amino acids. Germline V CDR1 and CDR2: WSHSY, SAAADI. The V end lost 6 bases, the J end lost 4 bases, and 12 bases lay between the germline ends. TCRdb redid the calling of the 5' RACE reads with MiXCR, one entry per CDR3 protein. The top ten clones hold approximately 1.5% of a sample with 500,000 to 700,000 distinct CDR3 sequences, under 8.5% of them seen once. This sample also appeared in a second study, on yellow fever vaccine responses in identical twins.

The genes are TRBV10-2 and TRBJ2-2; a possible D gene is TRBD2 (7 bases). The TCR originated in a woman under 30 in good health. Sequencing was performed on PBMCs. The CDR3 region has the DNA TGCGCCAGCAGGGGGGGGCCAAGCACCGGGGAGCTGTTTTTT. Its translation is CASRGGPSTGELFF.